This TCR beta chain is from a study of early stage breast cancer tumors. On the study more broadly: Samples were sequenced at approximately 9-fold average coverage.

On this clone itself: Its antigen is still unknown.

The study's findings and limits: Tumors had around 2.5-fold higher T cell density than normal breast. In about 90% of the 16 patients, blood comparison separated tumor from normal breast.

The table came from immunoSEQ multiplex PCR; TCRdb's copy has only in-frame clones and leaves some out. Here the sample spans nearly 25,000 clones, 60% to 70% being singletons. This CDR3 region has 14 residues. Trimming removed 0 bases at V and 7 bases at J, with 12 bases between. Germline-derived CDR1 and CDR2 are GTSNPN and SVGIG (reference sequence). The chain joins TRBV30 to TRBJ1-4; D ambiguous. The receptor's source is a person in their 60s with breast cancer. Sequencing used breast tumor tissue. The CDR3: CAWSVSFSIEKLFF. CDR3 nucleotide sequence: TGTGCCTGGAGTGTCTCATTTTCTATTGAAAAACTGTTTTTT.